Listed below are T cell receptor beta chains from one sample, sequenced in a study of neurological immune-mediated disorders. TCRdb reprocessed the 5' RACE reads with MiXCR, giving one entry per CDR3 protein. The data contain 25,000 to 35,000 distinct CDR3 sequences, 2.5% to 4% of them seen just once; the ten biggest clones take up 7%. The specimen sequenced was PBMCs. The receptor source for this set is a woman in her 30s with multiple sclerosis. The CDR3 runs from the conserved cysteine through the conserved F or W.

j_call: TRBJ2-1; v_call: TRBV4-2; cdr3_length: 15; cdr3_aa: CASSQAMRGVNEQFF
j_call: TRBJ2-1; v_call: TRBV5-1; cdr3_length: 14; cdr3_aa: CASNVAGEDDEQFF
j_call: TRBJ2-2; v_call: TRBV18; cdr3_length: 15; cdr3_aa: CASSPQTANTGELFF
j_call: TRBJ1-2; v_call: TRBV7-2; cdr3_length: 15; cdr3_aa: CASSSTPGPSYGYTF
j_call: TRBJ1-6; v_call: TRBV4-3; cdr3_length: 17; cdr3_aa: CASSQDTSSSYNSPLNF
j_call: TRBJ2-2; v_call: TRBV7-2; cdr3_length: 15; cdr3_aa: CASRPPGQSTGELFF
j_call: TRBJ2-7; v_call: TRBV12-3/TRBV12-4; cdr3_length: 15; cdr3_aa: CASSVDLAGAYEQYF
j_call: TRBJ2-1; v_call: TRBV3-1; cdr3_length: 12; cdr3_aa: CASSQDKAKRFF
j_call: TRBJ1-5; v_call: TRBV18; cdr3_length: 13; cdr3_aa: CASSPGLNQPQHF
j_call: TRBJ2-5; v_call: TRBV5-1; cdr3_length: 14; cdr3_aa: CASSLEQPQETQYF
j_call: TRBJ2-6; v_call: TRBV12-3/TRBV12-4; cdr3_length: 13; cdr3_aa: CASRDWGANVLTF
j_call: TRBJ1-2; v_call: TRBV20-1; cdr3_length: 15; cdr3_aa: CSARDQQGAGYGYTF
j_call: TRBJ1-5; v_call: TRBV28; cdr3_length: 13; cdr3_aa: CASSSGIWQPQHF
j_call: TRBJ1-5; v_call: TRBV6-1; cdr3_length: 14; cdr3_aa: CASSEGQGVKPQHF
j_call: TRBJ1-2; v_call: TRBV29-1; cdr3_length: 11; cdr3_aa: CSVQLNYGYTF
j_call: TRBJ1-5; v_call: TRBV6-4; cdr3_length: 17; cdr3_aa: CASSDSAEQYSNQPQHF
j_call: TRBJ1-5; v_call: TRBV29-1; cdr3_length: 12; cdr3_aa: CSVVAGNQPQHF
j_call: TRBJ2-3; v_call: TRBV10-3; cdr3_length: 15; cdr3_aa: CAISEWREGSDTQYF
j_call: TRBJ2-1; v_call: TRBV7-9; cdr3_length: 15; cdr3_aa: CASSPRQGSYNEQFF
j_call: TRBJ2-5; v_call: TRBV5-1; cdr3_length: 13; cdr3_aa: CASSWLQGGTQYF